This entry lists 22 T cell receptor beta chains sequenced from one sample in a study of cytomegalovirus exposure and HLA in healthy donors. The PCR employed 60 Vbeta primers together with 13 Jbeta primers. TCRdb's table, derived via immunoSEQ multiplex PCR, lists solely in-frame clones and lacks some. Here the sample spans 150,000 to 180,000 clones, over 75% being singletons. Sequenced input: PBMCs. The receptors derive from a woman in her 40s in good health and CMV-seropositive.

The rearrangement uses TRBV19 and TRBJ1-1; D not resolved. The CDR3 runs to 13 residues. Trimming pared 3 bases from V and 4 bases from J, leaving 9 bases between. In germline, CDR1 is LNHDA, CDR2 SQIVND (reference sequence). The CDR3 coding sequence is TGTGCCAGTAGTATTTCCGGGAGCACTGAAGCTTTCTTT. Protein: CASSISGSTEAFF. Supplemented by reference TRBV19 and TRBJ1-1, the full variable domain reads DGGITQSPKYLFRKEGQNVTLSCEQNLNHDAMYWYRQDPGQGLRLIYYSQIVNDFQKGDIAEGYSVSREKKESFPLTVTSAQKNPTAFYLCASSISGSTEAFFGQGTRLTVV.

This clone was counted only a few times. This chain's CDR3 is CASRLGANIQYF. The CDR3 coding sequence is TGTGCCAGCCGTCTGGGGGCAAACATTCAGTACTTC. The J gene is TRBJ2-4, the V gene TRBV2; D perhaps matches TRBD1 (6 bases). V gave up 8 bases and J gave up 6 bases, with 11 bases separating them. The germline CDR1 and CDR2 sequences are SNHLY and FYNNEI. The CDR3 has 12 residues. Supplemented by reference TRBV2 and TRBJ2-4, the full variable domain reads EPEVTQTPSHQVTQMGQEVILRCVPISNHLYFYWYRQILGQKVEFLVSFYNNEISEKSEIFDDQFSVERPDGSNFTLKIRSTKLEDSAMYFCASRLGANIQYFGAGTRLSVL.

This clone was seen a handful of times. V usage is TRBV18 and J usage is TRBJ2-3; 8 bases match TRBD2. The V gene end was trimmed by 1 base and the J gene end by 12 bases; junction bases not matched to a gene: 9. Per germline, CDR1 KGHSH and CDR2 LQKENI. There are 14 residues in the CDR3. The CDR3 region has the DNA TGTGCCAGCTCACCACTAGCAGATAGCGGGGCCCAGTATTTT. Translation: CASSPLADSGAQYF.

The chain uses TRBV7-9 and TRBJ2-3; TRBD1 aligns across 7 bases. The CDR3 contains 16 residues. V shed 5 bases, J shed 2 bases, and the junction held 10 bases outside the gene matches. Germline V lookup: CDR1 SEHNR, CDR2 FQNEAQ (reference sequence). The CDR3 loop reads CASSQGVLPNTDTQYF. For the CDR3, the DNA is TGTGCCAGCAGCCAGGGGGTTTTACCCAACACAGATACGCAGTATTTT.

The rearrangement uses TRBV30 and TRBJ1-4; D remains unclear. V gave up 2 bases and J gave up 0 bases, with 7 bases separating them. CDR3 length equals 14 residues. Germline V CDR1 and CDR2: GTSNPN, SVGIG (reference sequence). The CDR3 spells CAWSITATNEKLFF. The CDR3 DNA is TGTGCCTGGAGTATTACGGCAACTAATGAAAAACTGTTTTTT.

The rearrangement links TRBV18 to TRBJ2-7; 10 bases align to TRBD1. This CDR3 contains 18 residues. The germline CDR1 and CDR2 sequences are KGHSH and LQKENI. V lost 3 bases, J lost 2 bases, and 13 bases stayed unmatched. This CDR3 is CASSPTPPLGQGAYEQYF. CDR3 nucleotide sequence: TGTGCCAGCTCACCCACGCCCCCTCTAGGACAGGGGGCCTACGAGCAGTACTTC. The full variable domain, in which reference TRBV18 and TRBJ2-7 provide the parts outside the CDR3, is NAGVMQNPRHLVRRRGQEARLRCSPMKGHSHVYWYRQLPEEGLKFMVYLQKENIIDESGMPKERFSAEFPKEGPSILRIQQVVRGDSAAYFCASSPTPPLGQGAYEQYFGPGTRLTVT.

This chain links TRBV9 with TRBJ2-7; 7 bases fit TRBD2. CDR1 SGDLS and CDR2 YYNGEE come from the germline V gene. With 0 bases clipped from V and 6 bases from J, the junction kept 12 bases outside the gene matches. The CDR3 has 16 residues. The CDR3: CASSVVAGVPLGEQYF. DNA for the CDR3: TGTGCCAGCAGCGTAGTGGCGGGAGTGCCCCTCGGCGAGCAGTACTTC.

This rearrangement joins TRBV6-5 to TRBJ2-1; TRBD2 matches at 12 bases. After removal of 0 bases from V and 9 bases from J, the junction contained 6 bases not matched to a gene. The germline V gene encodes CDR1 MNHEY and CDR2 SVGAGI. The CDR3 contains 16 residues. The DNA for the CDR3 is TGTGCCAGCAGTTACTCACCTAGCGGGAGGGCCGGTGAGCAGTTCTTC. Its translation: CASSYSPSGRAGEQFF.

The chain combines TRBV4-2 with TRBJ2-2, with unresolved D. This CDR3 region has 13 residues. V was shortened by 5 bases and J by 6 bases, with 10 bases between the two germline ends. CDR1 LGHNA and CDR2 YNFKEQ come from the germline V gene. CDR3 sequence (DNA): TGTGCCAGCAGCGAGAAAAGCTCCGGGGAGCTGTTTTTT. This encodes CASSEKSSGELFF.

The J gene is TRBJ2-1, the V gene TRBV11-2, with 11 bases that match TRBD2. The CDR3 is 14 residues long. Germline V gene lookup returns CDR1 SGHAT and CDR2 FQNNGV. The V segment lost 5 bases and the J segment 10 bases; nucleotides outside the gene matches: 7. CDR3: CASSIAGGRLEQFF. DNA of the CDR3: TGTGCCAGCAGCATAGCGGGAGGGCGCCTCGAGCAGTTCTTC.

The CDR3 spells CASSLREHTEAFF. The CDR3 DNA is TGTGCCAGCAGTTTAAGGGAGCACACTGAAGCTTTCTTT. The chain combines TRBV27 with TRBJ1-1, with D unresolved. CDR3 size: 13 residues. Trimming took off 2 bases at V and 3 bases at J, with 7 bases between the two ends. The germline V gene encodes CDR1 MNHEY and CDR2 SMNVEV (reference sequence).

A single count supports this clone. The rearrangement joins TRBV5-1 to TRBJ1-5, with 9 bases aligning to TRBD1. Unmatched junction bases numbered 14, after V lost 8 bases and J lost 5 bases. The CDR3 is 16 amino acids. Looked up from germline, CDR1 is SGHRS and CDR2 is YFSETQ. CDR3 in DNA: TGCGCCAGGAGCAGAACCGGGACAGGGTGCGATCAGCCCCAGCATTTT. This sequence encodes CARSRTGTGCDQPQHF.

This clone showed up just once. The rearrangement uses TRBV18 and TRBJ2-1, with 7 bases matching TRBD1. Germline values: CDR1 KGHSH, CDR2 LQKENI. J was trimmed by 8 bases and V by 4 bases; bases with no gene match: 5. This CDR3 has 13 residues. The CDR3 region is CASSRRQGDEQFF. CDR3 nucleotides: TGTGCCAGCTCACGAAGACAGGGCGATGAGCAGTTCTTC.

V and J are TRBV27 and TRBJ1-1; perhaps TRBD1 as D (5 bases). Per germline, CDR1 MNHEY and CDR2 SMNVEV (reference sequence). Trimming took 2 bases from V and 11 from J, leaving 12 bases between them. The CDR3 runs 12 residues. CDR3 sequence: CASSLRAGKAFF. The DNA for the CDR3 is TGTGCCAGCAGTTTAAGGGCAGGGAAGGCTTTCTTT.

The V and J genes are TRBV11-2 and TRBJ2-3, with 11 bases identical to TRBD1. Germline V lookup: CDR1 SGHAT, CDR2 FQNNGV. After removal of 4 bases from V and 7 bases from J, the junction contained 7 bases not matched to a gene. The CDR3 totals 15 residues. Here the CDR3 DNA reads TGTGCCAGCAGCTCGGGACAGGGGGTGACATATACGCAGTATTTT. Protein: CASSSGQGVTYTQYF.

This clone was seen a single time. The rearrangement links TRBV9 to TRBJ2-2; D gene unclear. The CDR3 runs 13 residues. V was pared by 3 bases and J by 8 bases, with 11 bases between. Germline CDR1 and CDR2: SGDLS and YYNGEE. The CDR3: CASSAPPPGELFF. CDR3 coding DNA: TGTGCCAGCAGCGCCCCCCCTCCGGGGGAGCTGTTTTTT.

The chain carries TRBV7-9 and TRBJ2-7, with D perhaps matching TRBD1 (6 bases). Germline V gives CDR1 SEHNR, CDR2 FQNEAQ (reference sequence). V lost 5 bases and J 4 bases, leaving 18 bases between the germline ends. The CDR3 has 15 amino acids. The CDR3 loop reads CASSPRTGLRYEQYF. The CDR3 coding sequence is TGTGCCAGCAGCCCCCGCACAGGGCTGCGATACGAGCAGTACTTC.

The CDR3 DNA follows: TGTGCCAGCAGCTTGAGTTCTAGGAATGAGCAGTTCTTC. Protein product: CASSLSSRNEQFF. The genes are TRBV5-4 and TRBJ2-1; D is unclear. The CDR3 consists of 13 residues. In germline, CDR1 is SGHNT, CDR2 YYREEE (reference sequence). Deletions cut 1 base from V and 7 bases from J, with 9 bases between.

The chain is built from TRBV12-5 and TRBJ2-5; D is possibly TRBD2 (5 bases). The CDR3 runs to 13 residues. Germline CDR1 LGHNT, CDR2 FRNRAP. Trimming took 1 base from V and 2 from J, leaving 5 bases between them. The CDR3 DNA reads TGTGCTAGTGGTTTGGGACTACAAGAGACCCAGTACTTC. Amino acid sequence: CASGLGLQETQYF.

Details on this clone: Relative to the germline gene, one junction end is altered; a read error may explain this. The rearrangement links TRBV30 to TRBJ2-4; 8 bases line up with TRBD2. This CDR3 has 11 residues. In germline, CDR1 is GTSNPN, CDR2 SVGIG (reference sequence). CDR3 sequence: CAWIGAGAEGF. In DNA, the CDR3 is TGTGCCTGGATAGGAGCGGGAGCGGAGGGGTTC.

The chain employs TRBV25-1 and TRBJ2-5; TRBD1 agrees at 7 bases. The ends lost 6 bases at V and 5 bases at J; junction bases unmatched: 6. The CDR3 sequence is 13 residues long. Looked up from germline, CDR1 is MGHDK and CDR2 is SYGVNS. In DNA form, the CDR3 reads TGTGCCAGCAGGCCGACAGGGTTGGAGACCCAGTACTTC. This encodes CASRPTGLETQYF.

V gene TRBV7-3 combines with J gene TRBJ2-3; possibly TRBD2 for D (6 bases). Per germline, CDR1 SGHTA and CDR2 FQGTGA. The CDR3 is made up of 16 amino acids. Trimming removed 5 bases at V and 0 bases at J, with 15 bases between. The CDR3 DNA reads as TGTGCCAGCAGCCCGGGACTGGTTGAGAGCACAGATACGCAGTATTTT. Translating it yields CASSPGLVESTDTQYF. Full variable domain (remainder filled in from reference TRBV7-3 and TRBJ2-3): GAGVSQTPSNKVTEKGKYVELRCDPISGHTALYWYRQSLGQGPEFLIYFQGTGAADDSGLPNDRFFAVRPEGSVSTLKIQRTERGDSAVYLCASSPGLVESTDTQYFGPGTRLTVL.